These 12 T cell receptor beta chains were sequenced from one sample in a study of breast tumors, draining lymph nodes, adjacent tissues. Using its own MiXCR run on the multiplex PCR reads, TCRdb lists one record per CDR3 protein. The sample gives approximately 210,000 distinct CDR3 sequences, about 32% of which show up once; about 1.4% is in the top ten. Samples came from axillary lymph nodes draining the breast cancer. Sequenced sample: axillary lymph node tissue. The source of these receptors is a female donor with breast cancer. Some clones in this sample may be carry-over from other donors' samples.

This clonotype was recorded only once. This chain connects TRBV6-6 to TRBJ2-7; possibly TRBD1 or TRBD2 for D (5 bases each). Germline CDR1 MNHNY, CDR2 SVGAGI (reference sequence). The V end was cut by 6 bases, the J end by 5 bases, with 14 bases between. This CDR3 spans 13 amino acids. The DNA for the CDR3 is TGTGCCAGCAGCAGGGACGTCGGCCACGAGCAGTACTTC. Its translation: CASSRDVGHEQYF.

The chain employs TRBV7-9 and TRBJ2-1; the match to TRBD2 covers 9 bases. CDR1 SEHNR and CDR2 FQNEAQ come from the germline V gene (reference sequence). V gave up 0 bases and J gave up 6 bases; unmatched junction bases: 6. The CDR3 is 16 amino acids. CDR3: CASSLAAGGPSNEQFF. In nucleotides, the CDR3 is TGTGCCAGCAGCTTAGCTGCGGGAGGGCCTAGCAATGAGCAGTTCTTC.

The V gene is TRBV29-1, the J gene TRBJ2-1; possibly TRBD1 for D (5 bases). The CDR3 runs 12 residues. V dropped 6 bases and J dropped 7 bases, with 13 bases sitting between them. CDR1 is SQVTM and CDR2 is ANQGSEA in the germline V gene. CDR3 DNA sequence: TGCAGCGTAGTGGGGCCTTGGAATGAGCAGTTCTTC. Translation: CSVVGPWNEQFF.

This clonotype was picked up many times. The chain joins TRBV7-3 to TRBJ2-2; D possibly corresponds to TRBD2 (5 bases). CDR3 length: 17 residues. Germline V lookup: CDR1 SGHTA, CDR2 FQGTGA. Trimming cost V 5 bases and J 6 bases, with 22 bases left between them. CDR3 nucleotide sequence: TGTGCCAGCAGCAAACAACCCGGGGTAAAAAAATCCGGGGAGCTGTTTTTT. It codes for CASSKQPGVKKSGELFF.

This clonotype was seen repeatedly, ten times or more. The rearrangement uses TRBV20-1 and TRBJ2-1; 14 nucleotides match TRBD2. The germline gives CDR1 DFQATT, CDR2 SNEGSKA (reference sequence). CDR3 length: 13 amino acids. Unmatched junction bases numbered 1, after V lost 3 bases and J lost 9 bases. The CDR3 sequence is CSARGLAGAEQFF. CDR3 sequence (DNA): TGCAGTGCTAGGGGACTAGCGGGAGCTGAGCAGTTCTTC.

This clonotype was detected many times. The genes are TRBV28 and TRBJ1-3; D not certain. V dropped 5 bases and J dropped 0 bases, with 8 bases sitting between them. The length of the CDR3 is 14 residues. The germline V gene encodes CDR1 MDHEN and CDR2 SYDVKM. The CDR3 DNA follows: TGTGCCAGCAGTCGGTCCACCTCTGGAAACACCATATATTTT. Amino acids: CASSRSTSGNTIYF. Together with reference TRBV28 and TRBJ1-3, the CDR3 gives the full variable domain: DVKVTQSSRYLVKRTGEKVFLECVQDMDHENMFWYRQDPGLGLRLIYFSYDVKMKEKGDIPEGYSVSREKKERFSLILESASTNQTSMYLCASSRSTSGNTIYFGEGSWLTVV.

This clonotype was detected only a few times. The junction differs from germline at one of its ends, possibly a read error. The gene calls are TRBV4-2 and TRBJ1-5, with a tentative D call TRBD1 (5 bases). CDR1 is LGHNA and CDR2 is YNFKEQ in the germline V gene. CDR3 length: 17 residues. CDR3 sequence: CASSQDRVGTLFQPRHF. The CDR3 DNA reads TGTGCCAGCAGCCAAGATAGAGTAGGGACTCTGTTCCAGCCCCGGCATTTT.

Many counts were recorded for this clonotype. V usage is TRBV7-9 and J usage is TRBJ2-7, with TRBD2 identical over 8 bases. V dropped 4 bases and J dropped 5; count of bases not matched to a gene: 4. The germline CDR1 and CDR2 sequences are SEHNR and FQNEAQ (reference sequence). This CDR3 has 13 amino acids. The chain's CDR3 is CASSSGTSNEQYF. The CDR3, as DNA: TGTGCCAGCAGCTCCGGGACTAGTAACGAGCAGTACTTC.

Written as DNA, the CDR3 is TGTGCCAGCAGCGTAGTAGGGGGTGGCTACACCTTC. It encodes CASSVVGGGYTF. The V call is TRBV9, the J call TRBJ1-2, with D possibly TRBD1 on 6 matching bases. Trimming stripped 0 bases from V and 7 bases from J, with 7 bases between. This CDR3 is built from 12 residues. Germline loops: CDR1 SGDLS, CDR2 YYNGEE.

V usage is TRBV2 and J usage is TRBJ2-2; D unresolved. The V end lost 9 bases, the J end lost 5 bases, and 19 bases lay between the germline ends. The germline CDR1 and CDR2 sequences are SNHLY and FYNNEI. This CDR3 region has 15 residues. Written as DNA, the CDR3 is TGTGCCAGTCATATGGCGGTGGTAGAGACCGGGGAGCTGTTTTTT. Its protein is CASHMAVVETGELFF.

A remark on this clonotype: It may be a read error: a sequence one base away is much more abundant. This chain uses TRBV7-8 with TRBJ2-5; D unresolved. The CDR3 runs 13 residues. With 3 bases removed from V and 5 bases from J, the gap between germline ends came to 10 bases. Germline values: CDR1 SGHVS, CDR2 FQNEAQ. CDR3 sequence reads: CASSFGQDETQYF. For the CDR3, the DNA is TGTGCCAGCAGCTTCGGCCAAGACGAGACCCAGTACTTC.

This clonotype was detected ten times or more. The V and J genes are TRBV11-2 and TRBJ1-2; D might be TRBD1 (6 bases). The V and J ends lost 0 bases and 7 bases respectively, with 18 bases between them. CDR3 length equals 16 residues. Germline CDR1 reads SGHAT; CDR2 reads FQNNGV. The CDR3, as DNA: TGTGCCAGCAGCTTAGAGGGGGCGCCAGCGATTTCTGGCTACACCTTC. As protein: CASSLEGAPAISGYTF.